This T cell receptor (beta chain) is from a study of graft-versus-host responses after intestinal transplantation. Study-level background: Recipients had transplants, and these were multivisceral, liver-intestinal, or isolated intestinal. Each recipient received anti-thymocyte globulin induction, then tacrolimus and steroids for approximately 3 years. Study-level points and caveats: Early after transplant, HvG clones declined as circulating GvH clones peaked.

The CDR3 is made up of 15 amino acids. CDR1 and CDR2 from the germline V gene are MGHRA and YSYEKL. The V and J ends lost 0 bases and 2 bases respectively, with 7 bases between them. This clone was recorded a few times. Its antigen is still unknown. The method was immunoSEQ multiplex PCR; TCRdb's version includes in-frame clones alone and lacks a portion of them. The sample records over 70,000 clones, 90% being singletons. This chain links TRBV4-1 with TRBJ2-2, with no clear D. Sequences were derived from unstimulated CD8+ T cells sorted from spleen or lymph node cells, sampled before transplant. The TCR sequence derives from a human donor who was the organ donor for an intestinal transplant. CDR3 sequence (DNA): TGCGCCAGCAGCCAAGAAAACAGAAACACCGGGGAGCTGTTTTTT. It is translated as CASSQENRNTGELFF.